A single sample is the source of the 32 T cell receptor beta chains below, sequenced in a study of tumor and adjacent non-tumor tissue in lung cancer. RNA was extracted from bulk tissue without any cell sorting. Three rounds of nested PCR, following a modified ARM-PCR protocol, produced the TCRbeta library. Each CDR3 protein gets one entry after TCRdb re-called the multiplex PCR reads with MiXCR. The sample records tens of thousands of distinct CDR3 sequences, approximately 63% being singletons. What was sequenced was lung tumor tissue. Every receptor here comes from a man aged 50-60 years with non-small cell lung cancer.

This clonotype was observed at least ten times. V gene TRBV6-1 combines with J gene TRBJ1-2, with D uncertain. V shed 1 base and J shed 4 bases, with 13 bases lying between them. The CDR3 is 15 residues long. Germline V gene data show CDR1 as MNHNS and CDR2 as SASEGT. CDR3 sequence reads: CASSEGSWIAYGYTF. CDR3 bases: TGTGCCAGCAGTGAAGGGAGTTGGATAGCCTATGGCTACACCTTC.

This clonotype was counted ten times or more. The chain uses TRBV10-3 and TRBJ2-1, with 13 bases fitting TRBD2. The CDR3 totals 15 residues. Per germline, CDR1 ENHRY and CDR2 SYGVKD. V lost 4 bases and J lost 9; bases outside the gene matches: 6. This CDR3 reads CAISGPGLAGSEQFF. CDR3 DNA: TGTGCCATCAGTGGCCCGGGACTAGCGGGAAGTGAGCAGTTCTTC.

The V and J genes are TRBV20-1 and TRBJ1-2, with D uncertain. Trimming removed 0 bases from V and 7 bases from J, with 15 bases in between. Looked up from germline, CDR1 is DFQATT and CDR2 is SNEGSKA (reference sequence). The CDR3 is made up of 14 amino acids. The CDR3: CSARDQRGYGGYTF. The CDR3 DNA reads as TGCAGTGCTAGAGATCAGCGAGGGTACGGTGGCTACACCTTC.

In DNA, the CDR3 is TGCAGCGTTGAAAGAGAAGGGGGGTGGCACAATCAGCCCCAGCATTTT. It specifies CSVEREGGWHNQPQHF. The V call is TRBV29-1, the J call TRBJ1-5, with TRBD1 as a possible D gene (6 bases). Germline lookup yields CDR1 SQVTM and CDR2 ANQGSEA. The V and J ends lost 2 bases and 3 bases respectively, with 17 bases between them. This CDR3 has 16 amino acids.

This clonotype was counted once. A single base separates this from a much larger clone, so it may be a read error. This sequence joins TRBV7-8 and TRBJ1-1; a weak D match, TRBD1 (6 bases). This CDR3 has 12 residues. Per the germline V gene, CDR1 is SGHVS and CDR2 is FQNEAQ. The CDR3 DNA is TGTGTCAGCTCGATAGGGGGAACTGAAGCTTTCTTT. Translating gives CVSSIGGTEAFF.

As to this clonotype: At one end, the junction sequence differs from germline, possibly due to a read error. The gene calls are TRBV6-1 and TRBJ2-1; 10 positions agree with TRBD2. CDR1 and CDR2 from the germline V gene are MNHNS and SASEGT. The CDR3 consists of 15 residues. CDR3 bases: TGCGCCAGTAGTGAGGGGACTAGCGCCTACAATGACCAGTTCTTC. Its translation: CASSEGTSAYNDQFF.

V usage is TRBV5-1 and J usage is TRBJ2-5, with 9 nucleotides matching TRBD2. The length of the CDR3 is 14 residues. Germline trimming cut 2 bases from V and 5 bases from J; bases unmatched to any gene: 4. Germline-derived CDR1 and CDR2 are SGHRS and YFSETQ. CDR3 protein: CASSFSGRQETQYF. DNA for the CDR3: TGCGCCAGCAGCTTTAGCGGGAGACAGGAGACCCAGTACTTC.

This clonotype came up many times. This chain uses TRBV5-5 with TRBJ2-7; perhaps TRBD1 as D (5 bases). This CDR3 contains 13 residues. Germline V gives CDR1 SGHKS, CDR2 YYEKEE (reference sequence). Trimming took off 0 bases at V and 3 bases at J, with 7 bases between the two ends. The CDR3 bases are TGTGCCAGCAGCTTGGTCCAGGGCTACGAGCAGTACTTC. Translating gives CASSLVQGYEQYF.

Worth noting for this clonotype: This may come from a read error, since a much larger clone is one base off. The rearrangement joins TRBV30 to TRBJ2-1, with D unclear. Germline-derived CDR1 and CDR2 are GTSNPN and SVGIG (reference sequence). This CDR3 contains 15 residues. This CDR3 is CAWSALDLPKNEHFF. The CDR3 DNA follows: TGTGCCTGGAGTGCTCTCGACCTCCCGAAAAATGAGCATTTCTTC.

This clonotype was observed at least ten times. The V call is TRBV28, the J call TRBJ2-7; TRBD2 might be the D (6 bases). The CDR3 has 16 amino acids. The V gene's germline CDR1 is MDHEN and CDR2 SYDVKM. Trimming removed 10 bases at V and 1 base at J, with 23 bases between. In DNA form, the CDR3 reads TGTGCCACCCGGGGAAGGGAGGCCATCCTTTCCTACGAGCAGTACTTC. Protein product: CATRGREAILSYEQYF.

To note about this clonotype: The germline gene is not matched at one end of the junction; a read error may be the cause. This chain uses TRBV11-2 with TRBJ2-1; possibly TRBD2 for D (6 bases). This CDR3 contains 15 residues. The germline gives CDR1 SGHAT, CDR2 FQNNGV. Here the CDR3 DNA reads TGTGCCAGCAACTTAGGTGCTATCGGGGACTCGTCGCAGTTCTTC. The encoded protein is CASNLGAIGDSSQFF.

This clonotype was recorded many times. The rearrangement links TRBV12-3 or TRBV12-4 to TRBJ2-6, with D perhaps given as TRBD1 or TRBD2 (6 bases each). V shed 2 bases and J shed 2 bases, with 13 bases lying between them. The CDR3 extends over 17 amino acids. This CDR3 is CASSLWAGGTGANVLTF. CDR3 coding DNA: TGTGCCAGCAGTTTATGGGCCGGGGGCACTGGGGCCAACGTCCTGACTTTC.

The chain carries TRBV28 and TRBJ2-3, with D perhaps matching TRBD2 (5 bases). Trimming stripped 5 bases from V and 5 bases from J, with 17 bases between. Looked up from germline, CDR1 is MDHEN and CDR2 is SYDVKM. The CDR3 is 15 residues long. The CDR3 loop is CASSVLEGRIDTQYF. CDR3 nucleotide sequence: TGTGCCAGCAGTGTCCTCGAGGGTCGGATAGATACGCAGTATTTT.

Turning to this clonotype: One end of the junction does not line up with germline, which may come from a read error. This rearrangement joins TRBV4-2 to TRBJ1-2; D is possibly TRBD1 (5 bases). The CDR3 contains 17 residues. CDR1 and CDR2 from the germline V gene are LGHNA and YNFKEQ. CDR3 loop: CASSQDGAPGRDYSYSF. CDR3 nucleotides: TGTGCCAGCAGCCAAGATGGAGCGCCAGGACGGGACTATAGCTACTCCTTC.

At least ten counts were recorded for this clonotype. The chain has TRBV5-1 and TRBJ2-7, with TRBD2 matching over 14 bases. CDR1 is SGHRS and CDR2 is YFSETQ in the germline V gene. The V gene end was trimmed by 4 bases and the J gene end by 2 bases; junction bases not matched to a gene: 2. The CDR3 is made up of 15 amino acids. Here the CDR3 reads CASSQTSGGAYEQYF. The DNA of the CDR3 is TGCGCCAGCAGCCAGACTAGCGGGGGGGCCTACGAGCAGTACTTC.

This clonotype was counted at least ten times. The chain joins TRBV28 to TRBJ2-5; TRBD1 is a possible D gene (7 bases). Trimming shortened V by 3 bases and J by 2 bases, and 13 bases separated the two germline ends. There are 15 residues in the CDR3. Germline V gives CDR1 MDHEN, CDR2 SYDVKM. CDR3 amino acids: CASSFVQGRQETQYF. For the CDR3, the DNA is TGTGCCAGCAGTTTTGTACAGGGGAGGCAAGAGACCCAGTACTTC.

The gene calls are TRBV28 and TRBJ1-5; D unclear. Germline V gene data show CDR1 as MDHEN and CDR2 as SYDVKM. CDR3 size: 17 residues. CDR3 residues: CVSSSQAEVYSNQPQHF. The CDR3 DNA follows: TGTGTATCTTCCTCGCAGGCCGAGGTCTATAGCAATCAGCCCCAGCATTTT.

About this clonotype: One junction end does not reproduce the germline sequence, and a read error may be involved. The CDR3 sequence: CAISEAILAGGFYEQYF. In DNA form, the CDR3 reads TGTGCCATCAGTGAAGCGATACTAGCGGGGGGATTCTACGAGCAGTACTTC. The V gene is TRBV6-1, the J gene TRBJ2-7; 12 nucleotides line up with TRBD2. CDR1 and CDR2 from the germline V gene are MNHNS and SASEGT. The CDR3 length is 17 residues.

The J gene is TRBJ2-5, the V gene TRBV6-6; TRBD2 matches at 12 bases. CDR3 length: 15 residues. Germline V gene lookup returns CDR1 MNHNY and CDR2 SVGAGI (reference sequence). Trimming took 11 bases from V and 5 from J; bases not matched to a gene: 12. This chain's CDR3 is CAGRQTSGRFETQYF. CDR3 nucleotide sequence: TGTGCCGGGAGACAGACTAGCGGGAGATTTGAGACCCAGTACTTC.

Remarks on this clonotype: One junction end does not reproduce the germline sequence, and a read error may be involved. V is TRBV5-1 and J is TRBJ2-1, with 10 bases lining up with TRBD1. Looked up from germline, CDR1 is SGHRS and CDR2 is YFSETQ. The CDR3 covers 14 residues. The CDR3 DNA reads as TGCGCCAGCAACTTGGGGACAGGGGTGAATGAGCAGTTCTTC. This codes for CASNLGTGVNEQFF.

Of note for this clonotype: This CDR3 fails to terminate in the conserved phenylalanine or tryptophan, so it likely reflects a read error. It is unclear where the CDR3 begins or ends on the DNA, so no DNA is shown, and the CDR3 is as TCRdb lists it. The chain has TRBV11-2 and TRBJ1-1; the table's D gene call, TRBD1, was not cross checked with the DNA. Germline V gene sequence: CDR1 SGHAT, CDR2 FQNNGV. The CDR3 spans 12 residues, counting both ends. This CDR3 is CASSPVKGSTFL.

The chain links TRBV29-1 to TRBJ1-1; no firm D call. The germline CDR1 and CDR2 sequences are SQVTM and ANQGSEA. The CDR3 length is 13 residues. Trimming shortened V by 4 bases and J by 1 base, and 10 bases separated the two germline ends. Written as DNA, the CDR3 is TGCAGCGTTGTTGCAACGGGGAACACTGAAGCTTTCTTT. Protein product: CSVVATGNTEAFF.

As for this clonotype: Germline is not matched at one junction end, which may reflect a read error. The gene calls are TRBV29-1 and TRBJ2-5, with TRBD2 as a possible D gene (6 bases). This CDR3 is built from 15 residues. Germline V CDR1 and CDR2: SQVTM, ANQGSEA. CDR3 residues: CSVSFGTRDGETQSF. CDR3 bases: TGCAGCGTTTCCTTCGGGACGCGGGATGGAGAGACCCAATCCTTC.

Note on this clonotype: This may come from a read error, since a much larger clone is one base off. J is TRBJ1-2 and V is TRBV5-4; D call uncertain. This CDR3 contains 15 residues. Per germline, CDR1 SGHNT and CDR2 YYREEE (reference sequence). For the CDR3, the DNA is TGTGCCAACAGCCCTGGGGTCCGCCGAGGGCATGGCTACACCTTC. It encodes CANSPGVRRGHGYTF.

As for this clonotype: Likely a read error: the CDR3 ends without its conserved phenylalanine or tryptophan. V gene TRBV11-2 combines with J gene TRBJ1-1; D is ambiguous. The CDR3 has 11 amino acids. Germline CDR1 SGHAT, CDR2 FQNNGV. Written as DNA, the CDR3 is TGTGCTAGCACCTCTTTAACTGAAGCTTTCCCT. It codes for CASTSLTEAFP.

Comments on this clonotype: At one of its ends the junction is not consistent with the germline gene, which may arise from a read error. The DNA of the CDR3 is TGCGCCAGCTGTTTCGGGGGGGGGTACAATAAGCAGTTCTTC. Translation: CASCFGGGYNKQFF. The chain employs TRBV12-3 or TRBV12-4 and TRBJ2-1; 8 bases map to TRBD2. The CDR3 runs 14 residues.

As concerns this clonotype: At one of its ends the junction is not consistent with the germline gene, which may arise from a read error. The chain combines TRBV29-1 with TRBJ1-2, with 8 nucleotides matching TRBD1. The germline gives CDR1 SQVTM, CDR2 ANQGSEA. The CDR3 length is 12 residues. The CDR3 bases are TGCGGCGTTGAAGGGACAGGTTATGGCTACACCTTC. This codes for CGVEGTGYGYTF.

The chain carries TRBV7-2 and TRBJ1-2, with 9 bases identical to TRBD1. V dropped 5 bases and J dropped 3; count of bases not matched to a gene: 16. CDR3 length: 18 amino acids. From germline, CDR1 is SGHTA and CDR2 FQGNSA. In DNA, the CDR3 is TGTGCCAGCAGCGCCTTGTGGGACAGGGAGGGGGAGGACTATGGCTACACCTTC. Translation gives CASSALWDREGEDYGYTF.

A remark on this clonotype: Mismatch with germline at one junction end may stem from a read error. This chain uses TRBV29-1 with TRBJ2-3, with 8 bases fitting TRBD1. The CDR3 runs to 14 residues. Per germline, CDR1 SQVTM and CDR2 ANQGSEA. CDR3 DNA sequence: TGCAGCTTTGTCCGAGGACAGGGTACAGGTACGCAGTATTTT. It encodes CSFVRGQGTGTQYF.

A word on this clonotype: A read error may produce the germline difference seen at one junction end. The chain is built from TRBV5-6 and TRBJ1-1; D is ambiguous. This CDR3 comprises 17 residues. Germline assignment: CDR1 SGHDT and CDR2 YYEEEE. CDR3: CASSLENVKSGRTEAYF. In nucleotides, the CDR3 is TGTGCCAGCAGCTTAGAAAATGTTAAGAGTGGGCGTACTGAAGCTTACTTT.

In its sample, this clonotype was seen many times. The CDR3 region has the DNA TGTGCCAGCAGTGTCCTACAGGGGGCGGGGGGTGGCAATCAGCCCCAGCATTTT. This translates into CASSVLQGAGGGNQPQHF. V gene TRBV25-1 combines with J gene TRBJ1-5; TRBD1 agrees at 9 bases. CDR1 is MGHDK, CDR2 SYGVNS, per germline. The CDR3 is 18 residues long. J gave up 2 bases and V 4 bases, and 12 bases lay outside the gene matches.

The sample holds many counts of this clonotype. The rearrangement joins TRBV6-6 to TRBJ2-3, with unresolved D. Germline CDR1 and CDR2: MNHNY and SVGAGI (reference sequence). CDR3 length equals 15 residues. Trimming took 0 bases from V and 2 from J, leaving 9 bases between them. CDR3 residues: CASSYSPGYTDTQYF. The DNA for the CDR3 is TGTGCCAGCAGTTACTCACCCGGTTACACAGATACGCAGTATTTT.